Following are 10 T cell receptor beta chains from one sample sequenced in a study of cytomegalovirus exposure and HLA in healthy donors (dated by TCRdb to 2017 to 2019). Libraries were constructed by the immunoSEQ multiplex PCR assay. The multiplex PCR relied on a mix of 60 forward primers for TCR Vbeta segments and 13 reverse primers for TCR Jbeta segments. TCRdb limited this immuneACCESS table to in-frame rearrangements with V and J called. A share of clones is missing; checked studies link under half to unresolved V genes, and the rest is unexplained. Counted in this sample were fewer than 110,000 clones; 76% of them appeared once. The ten biggest clones cover about 4.3% of the sample. The sample comprised PBMCs. The receptors stem from a man aged 40-55 years in good health and CMV-seronegative.

This chain links TRBV4-2 with TRBJ1-2; TRBD1 agrees at 7 bases. V trimming: 4 bases; J trimming: 1 base; junction bases outside the gene matches: 9. Germline lookup yields CDR1 LGHNA and CDR2 YNFKEQ. The CDR3 runs 16 residues. The CDR3 region has the DNA TGTGCCAGCAGCCTAAGTGCGTCAGGGGGTAACTATGGCTACACCTTC. Translated, it gives CASSLSASGGNYGYTF.

A few counts support this clone. The chain carries TRBV5-1 and TRBJ1-4; 7 nucleotides line up with TRBD1. The J segment lost 8 bases and the V segment lost 3 bases, leaving 7 bases of the junction unmatched. The CDR3 extends over 14 amino acids. From germline, CDR1 is SGHRS and CDR2 YFSETQ. The DNA of the CDR3 is TGCGCCAGCAGCTCGACAGGGTCAGAGGAAAAACTGTTTTTT. Protein sequence: CASSSTGSEEKLFF.

This chain links TRBV28 with TRBJ1-1; 8 nucleotides align to TRBD1. The ends lost 6 bases at V and 1 base at J; junction bases unmatched: 1. The germline V gene has CDR1 MDHEN and CDR2 SYDVKM. There are 13 residues in the CDR3. DNA for the CDR3: TGTGCCAGCAGACAGGGGGGGAACACTGAAGCTTTCTTT. Encoded protein: CASRQGGNTEAFF. Using reference TRBV28 and TRBJ1-1 for the parts outside the CDR3, the full variable domain is DVKVTQSSRYLVKRTGEKVFLECVQDMDHENMFWYRQDPGLGLRLIYFSYDVKMKEKGDIPEGYSVSREKKERFSLILESASTNQTSMYLCASRQGGNTEAFFGQGTRLTVV.

The chain links TRBV2 to TRBJ1-5; possibly TRBD1 for D (6 bases). V was trimmed by 8 bases and J by 4 bases, leaving 15 bases between them. CDR3 length: 14 amino acids. Per the germline V gene, CDR1 is SNHLY and CDR2 is FYNNEI. CDR3 sequence: CASGRGGANQPQHF. CDR3 coding DNA: TGTGCCAGCGGGCGAGGGGGAGCAAATCAGCCCCAGCATTTT.

Only a few counts were recorded for this clone. J is TRBJ2-7 and V is TRBV7-2, with a weak D call TRBD1 (5 bases). CDR1 and CDR2 (germline): SGHTA, FQGNSA. The CDR3 is made up of 14 amino acids. V lost 3 bases and J lost 0, with 9 bases in between. CDR3 in DNA: TGTGCCAGCAGCTTCTCCAGGGCCTCCTACGAGCAGTACGTC. Amino acids: CASSFSRASYEQYV.

Comments on this clone: This sample includes further DNA sequences coding for the same CDR3. The chain carries TRBV27 and TRBJ1-3, with D hard to call. V was cut by 6 bases and J by 2 bases, with 8 bases left in between. Germline CDR1 is MNHEY and CDR2 is SMNVEV (reference sequence). The CDR3 loop spans 13 amino acids. CDR3 sequence reads: CASRTGAGNTIYF. As DNA, the CDR3 is TGTGCCAGCAGGACCGGGGCTGGAAACACCATATATTTT.

The chain uses TRBV5-6 and TRBJ2-2; 9 bases map to TRBD2. This CDR3 is built from 14 residues. Germline V CDR1 and CDR2: SGHDT, YYEEEE. With 4 bases clipped from V and 7 bases from J, the junction kept 5 bases outside the gene matches. CDR3 protein: CASSGGGGGGELFF. In DNA, the CDR3 is TGTGCCAGCAGCGGCGGGGGGGGTGGCGGGGAGCTGTTTTTT.

In the case of this clone: Other DNA sequences from this sample encode an identical CDR3 as well. The gene calls are TRBV5-3 and TRBJ2-7, with D maybe TRBD2 (6 bases). TRBV5-3 qualifies as an ORF whose function is uncertain. This CDR3 has 9 residues. This chain's CDR3 is CARSWPGEV. CDR3 DNA: TGCGCCAGAAGCTGGCCGGGAGAAGTC.

This clone was counted once. The gene calls are TRBV2 and TRBJ2-3; 7 nucleotides line up with TRBD1. The J segment lost 3 bases and the V segment lost 6 bases, leaving 12 bases of the junction unmatched. Germline CDR1 SNHLY, CDR2 FYNNEI. This CDR3 spans 16 amino acids. The CDR3 region is CASRALLNRGTDTQYF. CDR3 bases: TGTGCCAGCAGAGCACTACTAAACAGGGGAACAGATACGCAGTATTTT.

This sequence joins TRBV19 and TRBJ2-5, with D perhaps matching TRBD1 (6 bases). There are 13 residues in the CDR3. Per germline, CDR1 LNHDA and CDR2 SQIVND (reference sequence). V shed 9 bases and J shed 2 bases, with 13 bases lying between them. The CDR3 here is CASGPQGQETQYF. DNA of the CDR3: TGTGCCAGCGGGCCTCAGGGGCAAGAGACCCAGTACTTC.